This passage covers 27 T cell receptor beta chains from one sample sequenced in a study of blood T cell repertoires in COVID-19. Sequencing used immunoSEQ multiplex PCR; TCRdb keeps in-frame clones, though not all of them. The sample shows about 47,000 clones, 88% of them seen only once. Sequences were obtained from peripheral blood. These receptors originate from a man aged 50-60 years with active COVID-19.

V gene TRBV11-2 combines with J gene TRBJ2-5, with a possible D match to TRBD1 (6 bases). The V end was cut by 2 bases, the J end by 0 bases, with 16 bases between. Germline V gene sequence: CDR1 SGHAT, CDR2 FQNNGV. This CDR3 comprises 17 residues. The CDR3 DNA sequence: TGTGCCAGCAGCTTAAGAGGGGGTTGGGGGAACCAAGAGACCCAGTACTTC. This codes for CASSLRGGWGNQETQYF. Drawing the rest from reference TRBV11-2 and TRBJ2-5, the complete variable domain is EAGVAQSPRYKIIEKRQSVAFWCNPISGHATLYWYQQILGQGPKLLIQFQNNGVVDDSQLPKDRFSAERLKGVDSTLKIQPAKLEDSAVYLCASSLRGGWGNQETQYFGPGTRLLVL.

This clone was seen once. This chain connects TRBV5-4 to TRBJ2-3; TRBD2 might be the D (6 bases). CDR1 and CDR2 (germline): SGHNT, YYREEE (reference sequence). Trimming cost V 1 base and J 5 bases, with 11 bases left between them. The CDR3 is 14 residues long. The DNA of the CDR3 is TGTGCCAGCAGCTTGCGGCGGGAAGGAGATACGCAGTATTTT. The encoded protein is CASSLRREGDTQYF.

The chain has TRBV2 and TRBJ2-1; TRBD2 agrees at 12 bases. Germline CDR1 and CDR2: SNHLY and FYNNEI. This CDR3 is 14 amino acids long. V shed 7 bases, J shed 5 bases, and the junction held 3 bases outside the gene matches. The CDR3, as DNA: TGTGCCAGCAAGACTAGCGGGGGACACAATGAGCAGTTCTTC. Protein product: CASKTSGGHNEQFF.

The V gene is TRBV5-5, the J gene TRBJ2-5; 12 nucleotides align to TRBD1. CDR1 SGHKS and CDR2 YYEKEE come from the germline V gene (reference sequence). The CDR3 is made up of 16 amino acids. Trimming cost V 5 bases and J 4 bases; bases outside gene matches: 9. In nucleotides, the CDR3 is TGTGCCAGCAGACGCGGGGACAGGGGGCTCGGAGAGACCCAGTACTTC. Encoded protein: CASRRGDRGLGETQYF. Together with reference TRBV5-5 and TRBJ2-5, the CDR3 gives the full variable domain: DAGVTQSPTHLIKTRGQQVTLRCSPISGHKSVSWYQQVLGQGPQFIFQYYEKEERGRGNFPDRFSARQFPNYSSELNVNALLLGDSALYLCASRRGDRGLGETQYFGPGTRLLVL.

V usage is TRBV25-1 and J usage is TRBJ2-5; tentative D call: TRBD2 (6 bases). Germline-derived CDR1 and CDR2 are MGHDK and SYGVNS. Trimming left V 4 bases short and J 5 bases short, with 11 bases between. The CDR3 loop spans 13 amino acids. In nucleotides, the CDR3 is TGTGCCAGCAGTGCCGAGGCGGGGGAGACCCAGTACTTC. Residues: CASSAEAGETQYF.

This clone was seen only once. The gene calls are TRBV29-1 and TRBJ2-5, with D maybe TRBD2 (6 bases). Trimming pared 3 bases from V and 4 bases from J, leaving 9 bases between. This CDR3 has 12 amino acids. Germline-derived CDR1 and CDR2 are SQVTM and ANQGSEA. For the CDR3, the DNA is TGCAGCGTTGAGGGGGGAGGAGAGACCCAGTACTTC. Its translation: CSVEGGGETQYF.

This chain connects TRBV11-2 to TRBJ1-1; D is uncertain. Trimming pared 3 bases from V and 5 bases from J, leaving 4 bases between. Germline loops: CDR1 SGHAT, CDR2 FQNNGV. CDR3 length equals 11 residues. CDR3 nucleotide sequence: TGTGCCAGCAGCTTTCGTACTGAAGCTTTCTTT. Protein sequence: CASSFRTEAFF.

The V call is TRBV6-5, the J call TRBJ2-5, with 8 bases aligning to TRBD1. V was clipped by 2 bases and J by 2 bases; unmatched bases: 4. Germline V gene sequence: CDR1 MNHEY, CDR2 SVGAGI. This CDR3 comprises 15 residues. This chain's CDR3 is CASSYGGQGQETQYF. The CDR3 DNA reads TGTGCCAGCAGTTACGGTGGACAGGGACAAGAGACCCAGTACTTC.

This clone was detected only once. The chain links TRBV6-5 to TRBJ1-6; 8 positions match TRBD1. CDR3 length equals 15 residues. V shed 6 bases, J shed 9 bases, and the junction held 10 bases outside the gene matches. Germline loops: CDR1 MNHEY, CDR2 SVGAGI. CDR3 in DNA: TGTGCCAGCAGACCAGGGGGCGTAGGTAGTTCACCCCTCCACTTT. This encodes CASRPGGVGSSPLHF.

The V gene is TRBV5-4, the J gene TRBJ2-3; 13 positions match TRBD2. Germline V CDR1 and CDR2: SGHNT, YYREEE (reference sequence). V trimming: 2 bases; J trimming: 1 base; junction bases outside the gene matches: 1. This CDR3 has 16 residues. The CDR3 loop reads CASSFGLAGGTDTQYF. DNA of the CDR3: TGTGCCAGCAGCTTCGGACTAGCGGGGGGCACAGATACGCAGTATTTT.

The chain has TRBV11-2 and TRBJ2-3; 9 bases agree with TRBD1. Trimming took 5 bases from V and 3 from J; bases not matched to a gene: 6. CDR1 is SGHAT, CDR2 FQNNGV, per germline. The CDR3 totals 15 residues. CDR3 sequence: CASSQGQGGTDTQYF. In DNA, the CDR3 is TGTGCCAGCAGCCAGGGACAGGGAGGGACAGATACGCAGTATTTT.

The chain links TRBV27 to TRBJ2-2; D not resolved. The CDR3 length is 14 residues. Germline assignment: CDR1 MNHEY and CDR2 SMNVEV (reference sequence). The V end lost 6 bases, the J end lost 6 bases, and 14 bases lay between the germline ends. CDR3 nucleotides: TGTGCCAGCAGATTCCTCTACGGTTCCGGGGAGCTGTTTTTT. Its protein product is CASRFLYGSGELFF.

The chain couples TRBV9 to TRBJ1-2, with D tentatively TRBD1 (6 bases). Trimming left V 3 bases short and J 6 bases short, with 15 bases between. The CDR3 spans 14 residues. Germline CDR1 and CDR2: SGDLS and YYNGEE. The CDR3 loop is CASSAGTRPDGYTF. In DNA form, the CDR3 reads TGTGCCAGCAGCGCGGGGACACGCCCCGATGGCTACACCTTC.

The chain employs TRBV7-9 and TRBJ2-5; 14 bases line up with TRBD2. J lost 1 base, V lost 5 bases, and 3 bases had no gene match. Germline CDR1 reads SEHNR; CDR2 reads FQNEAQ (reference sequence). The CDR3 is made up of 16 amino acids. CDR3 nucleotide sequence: TGTGCCAGCAGCCCCGGGACTAGCGGGAGCCAAGAGACCCAGTACTTC. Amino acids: CASSPGTSGSQETQYF. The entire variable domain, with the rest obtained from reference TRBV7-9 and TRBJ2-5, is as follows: DTGVSQNPRHKITKRGQNVTFRCDPISEHNRLYWYRQTLGQGPEFLTYFQNEAQLEKSRLLSDRFSAERPKGSFSTLEIQRTEQGDSAMYLCASSPGTSGSQETQYFGPGTRLLVL.

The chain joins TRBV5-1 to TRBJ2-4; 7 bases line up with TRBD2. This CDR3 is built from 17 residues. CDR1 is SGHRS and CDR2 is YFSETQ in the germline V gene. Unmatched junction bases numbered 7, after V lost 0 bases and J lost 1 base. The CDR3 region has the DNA TGCGCCAGCAGCTTGGAAGCGCGGGGGAGGGCCAAAAACATTCAGTACTTC. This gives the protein CASSLEARGRAKNIQYF.

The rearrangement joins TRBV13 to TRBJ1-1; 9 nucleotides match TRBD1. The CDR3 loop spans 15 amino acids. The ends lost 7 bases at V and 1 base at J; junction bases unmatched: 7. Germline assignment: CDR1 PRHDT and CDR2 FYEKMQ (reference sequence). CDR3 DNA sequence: TGTGCCAGCACTCGGACAGGGGCCCCGAACACTGAAGCTTTCTTT. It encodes CASTRTGAPNTEAFF. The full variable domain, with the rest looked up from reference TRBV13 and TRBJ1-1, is AAGVIQSPRHLIKEKRETATLKCYPIPRHDTVYWYQQGPGQDPQFLISFYEKMQSDKGSIPDRFSAQQFSDYHSELNMSSLELGDSALYFCASTRTGAPNTEAFFGQGTRLTVV.

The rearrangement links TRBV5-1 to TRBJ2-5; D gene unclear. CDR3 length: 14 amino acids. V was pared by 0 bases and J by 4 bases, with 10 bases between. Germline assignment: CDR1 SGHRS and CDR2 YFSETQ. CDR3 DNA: TGCGCCAGCAGCTTGGGACACCCGCGAGAGACCCAGTACTTC. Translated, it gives CASSLGHPRETQYF.

The CDR3 nucleotides read TGTGCCAGCAGCTTTGGGGACAGGGGATTTCAAGAGACCCAGTACTTC. This gives the protein CASSFGDRGFQETQYF. V is TRBV5-4 and J is TRBJ2-5, with 10 bases that match TRBD1. In germline, CDR1 is SGHNT, CDR2 YYREEE (reference sequence). There are 16 residues in the CDR3. The J segment lost 2 bases and the V segment lost 2 bases, leaving 6 bases of the junction unmatched.

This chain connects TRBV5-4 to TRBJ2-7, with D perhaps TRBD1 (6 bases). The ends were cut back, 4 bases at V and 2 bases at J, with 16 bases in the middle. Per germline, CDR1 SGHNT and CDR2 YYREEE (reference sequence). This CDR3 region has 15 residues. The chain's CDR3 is CASSKDRYPTYEQYF. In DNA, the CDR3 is TGTGCCAGCAGCAAGGACAGATACCCAACCTACGAGCAGTACTTC.

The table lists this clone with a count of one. CDR3 loop: CASSYAPGHEAFF. CDR3 bases: TGTGCCAGCAGTTACGCCCCAGGCCATGAAGCTTTCTTT. This chain uses TRBV6-5 with TRBJ1-1, with D unresolved. This CDR3 has 13 amino acids. Germline CDR1 reads MNHEY; CDR2 reads SVGAGI. Deletions cut 2 bases from V and 7 bases from J, with 11 bases between.

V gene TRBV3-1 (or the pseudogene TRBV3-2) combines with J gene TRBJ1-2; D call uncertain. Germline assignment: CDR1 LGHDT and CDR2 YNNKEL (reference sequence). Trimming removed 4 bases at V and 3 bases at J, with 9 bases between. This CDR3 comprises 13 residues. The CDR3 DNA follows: TGTGCCAGCAGCCTGAGGGTGGACTATGGCTACACCTTC. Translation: CASSLRVDYGYTF.

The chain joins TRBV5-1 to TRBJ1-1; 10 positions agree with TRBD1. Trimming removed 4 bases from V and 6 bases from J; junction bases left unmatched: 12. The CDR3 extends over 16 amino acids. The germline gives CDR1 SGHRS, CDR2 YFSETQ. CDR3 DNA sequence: TGCGCCAGCAGCGAGGACGGGACAGGGGTTTTCGCTGAAGCTTTCTTT. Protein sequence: CASSEDGTGVFAEAFF. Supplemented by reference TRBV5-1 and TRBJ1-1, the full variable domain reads KAGVTQTPRYLIKTRGQQVTLSCSPISGHRSVSWYQQTPGQGLQFLFEYFSETQRNKGNFPGRFSGRQFSNSRSEMNVSTLELGDSALYLCASSEDGTGVFAEAFFGQGTRLTVV.

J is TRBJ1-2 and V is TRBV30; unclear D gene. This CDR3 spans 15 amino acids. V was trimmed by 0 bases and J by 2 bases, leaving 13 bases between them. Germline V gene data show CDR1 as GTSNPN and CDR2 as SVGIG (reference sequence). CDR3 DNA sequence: TGTGCCTGGAGTGTAGGCAGGAATTTGAACTATGGCTACACCTTC. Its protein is CAWSVGRNLNYGYTF.

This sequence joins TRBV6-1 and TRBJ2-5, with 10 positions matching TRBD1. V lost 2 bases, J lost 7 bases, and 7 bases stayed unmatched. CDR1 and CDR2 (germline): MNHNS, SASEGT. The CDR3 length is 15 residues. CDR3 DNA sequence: TGTGCCAGCAGTGAAAGGGAAAGGGACAGGGGGACCCAGTACTTC. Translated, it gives CASSERERDRGTQYF.

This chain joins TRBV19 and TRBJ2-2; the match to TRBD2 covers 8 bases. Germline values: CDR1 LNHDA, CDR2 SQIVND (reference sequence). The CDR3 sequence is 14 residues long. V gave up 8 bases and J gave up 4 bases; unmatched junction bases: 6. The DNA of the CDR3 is TGTGCCAGTTCAGCGGGGGAACTCACCGGGGAGCTGTTTTTT. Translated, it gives CASSAGELTGELFF.

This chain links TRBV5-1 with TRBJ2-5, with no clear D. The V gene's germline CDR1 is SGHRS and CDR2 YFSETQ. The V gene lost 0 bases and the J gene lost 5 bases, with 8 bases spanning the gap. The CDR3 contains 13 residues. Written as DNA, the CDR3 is TGCGCCAGCAGCTTGGGGAGCGTTGAGACCCAGTACTTC. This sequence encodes CASSLGSVETQYF.

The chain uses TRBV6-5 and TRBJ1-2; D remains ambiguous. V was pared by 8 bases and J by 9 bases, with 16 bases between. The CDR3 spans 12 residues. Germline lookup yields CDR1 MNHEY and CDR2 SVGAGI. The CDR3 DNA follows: TGTGCCAGCGGCAAAATCCGGGGTAGCTACACCTTC. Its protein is CASGKIRGSYTF.